This TCR beta chain emerged from a study of blood T cell repertoires in COVID-19. Data came from immunoSEQ multiplex PCR; TCRdb stores just in-frame clones and leaves some out. The sample consists of under 300,000 clones, roughly 91% of them appearing once. V was shortened by 6 bases and J by 5 bases, with 16 bases between the two germline ends. The CDR3 is 15 residues long. Germline CDR1 MNHNS, CDR2 SASEGT. Participants were aged about 18 to 90 years, lived in 25 or so US areas, and enrolled virtually. Researchers sorted participants into cohorts using their self-reported clinical history. The chain joins TRBV6-1 to TRBJ1-4; D unclear. The receptor was derived from a woman aged 40 to 50 with acute COVID-19. The sequenced sample consisted of PBMCs or T cells enriched from blood (not recorded which). The CDR3 coding sequence is TGTGCCAGCAGCCACATTACAGAGAACAATGAAAAACTGTTTTTT. As protein: CASSHITENNEKLFF.